A selection of T cell receptor beta chains follows, all from one sample in a study of T cell responses to AZD1222 COVID-19 vaccine. Libraries were prepared by immunoSEQ multiplex PCR; TCRdb keeps only in-frame clonotypes and omits some of them. The sample carries about 83,000 clones, around 85% recorded once. The source was peripheral blood, collected 28 days after the second AZD1222 dose. Receptors were obtained from an adult who received the AZD1222 COVID-19 vaccine. CDR3s include the opening cysteine and the closing phenylalanine or tryptophan. Fields, in order: clone size, J gene, CDR3 length, V gene, D gene, CDR3 protein, CDR3 DNA. The D gene is left open where the match is weak. Size values are once, few and many counts, or a class for expanded clones, and some rows have none.

clone_size: -
j_call: TRBJ1-4
cdr3_length: 18
v_call: TRBV10-1
d_call: TRBD1
cdr3_aa: CASSESGIGQGVNEKLFF
cdr3_nt: TGCGCCAGCAGTGAATCGGGGATTGGACAGGGGGTTAATGAAAAACTGTTTTTT

clone_size: -
j_call: TRBJ2-1
cdr3_length: 13
v_call: TRBV7-2
d_call: -
cdr3_aa: CASSLGGGNEQFF
cdr3_nt: TGTGCCAGCAGCTTGGGGGGCGGGAATGAGCAGTTCTTC

clone_size: -
j_call: TRBJ1-1
cdr3_length: 14
v_call: TRBV11-3
d_call: -
cdr3_aa: CASSLDGENTEAFF
cdr3_nt: TGTGCCAGCAGCTTAGATGGGGAGAACACTGAAGCTTTCTTT

clone_size: -
j_call: TRBJ2-5
cdr3_length: 14
v_call: TRBV7-9
d_call: TRBD1
cdr3_aa: CASRLGQGQETQYF
cdr3_nt: TGTGCCAGCAGATTGGGACAGGGGCAAGAGACCCAGTACTTC

clone_size: once
j_call: TRBJ2-2
cdr3_length: 15
v_call: TRBV9
d_call: -
cdr3_aa: CASSVGQVNTGELFF
cdr3_nt: TGTGCCAGCAGCGTAGGACAGGTTAACACCGGGGAGCTGTTTTTT

clone_size: -
j_call: TRBJ2-3
cdr3_length: 14
v_call: TRBV27
d_call: -
cdr3_aa: CASSLPRSTDTQYF
cdr3_nt: TGTGCCAGCAGTCTCCCTAGAAGCACAGATACGCAGTATTTT

clone_size: -
j_call: TRBJ1-2
cdr3_length: 16
v_call: TRBV5-1
d_call: TRBD1
cdr3_aa: CASSPAGTGVHYGYTF
cdr3_nt: TGCGCCAGCAGCCCGGCCGGGACAGGGGTGCACTATGGCTACACCTTC

clone_size: -
j_call: TRBJ1-1
cdr3_length: 13
v_call: TRBV3-1/TRBV3-2
d_call: -
cdr3_aa: CASSQGRVGEAFF
cdr3_nt: TGTGCCAGCAGCCAAGGGAGGGTCGGTGAAGCTTTCTTT

clone_size: -
j_call: TRBJ1-6
cdr3_length: 15
v_call: TRBV6-5
d_call: -
cdr3_aa: CASSPSGLRNSPLHF
cdr3_nt: TGTGCCAGCAGTCCCTCGGGACTCCGGAATTCACCCCTCCACTTT

clone_size: -
j_call: TRBJ2-1
cdr3_length: 11
v_call: TRBV7-3
d_call: -
cdr3_aa: CASSPGGEQFF
cdr3_nt: TGTGCCAGCAGCCCCGGGGGTGAGCAGTTCTTC

clone_size: -
j_call: TRBJ1-5
cdr3_length: 12
v_call: TRBV10-3
d_call: -
cdr3_aa: CAISDGGQPQHF
cdr3_nt: TGTGCCATCAGTGATGGGGGTCAGCCCCAGCATTTT

clone_size: -
j_call: TRBJ2-7
cdr3_length: 13
v_call: TRBV11-2
d_call: -
cdr3_aa: CASSRGHLNEQYF
cdr3_nt: TGTGCCAGCAGCCGGGGACACCTCAACGAGCAGTACTTC

clone_size: -
j_call: TRBJ1-5
cdr3_length: 14
v_call: TRBV28
d_call: -
cdr3_aa: CASSFYRPRQPQHF
cdr3_nt: TGTGCCAGCAGTTTTTACAGACCAAGACAGCCCCAGCATTTT

clone_size: few
j_call: TRBJ1-5
cdr3_length: 17
v_call: TRBV6-2/TRBV6-3
d_call: TRBD1
cdr3_aa: CASSYFPGQSSNQPQHF
cdr3_nt: TGTGCCAGCAGTTACTTCCCGGGACAGAGTAGCAATCAGCCCCAGCATTTT

clone_size: -
j_call: TRBJ2-3
cdr3_length: 15
v_call: TRBV7-2
d_call: -
cdr3_aa: CASSLEWQTTDTQYF
cdr3_nt: TGTGCCAGCAGCTTGGAGTGGCAGACCACAGATACGCAGTATTTT

clone_size: -
j_call: TRBJ1-2
cdr3_length: 15
v_call: TRBV24-1
d_call: -
cdr3_aa: CATSDNRDGVYGYTF
cdr3_nt: TGTGCCACCAGTGACAACCGGGACGGCGTCTATGGCTACACCTTC

clone_size: few
j_call: TRBJ2-7
cdr3_length: 15
v_call: TRBV6-5
d_call: -
cdr3_aa: CASSSGPKGVYEQYF
cdr3_nt: TGTGCCAGCAGTTCTGGCCCCAAAGGGGTCTACGAGCAGTACTTC

clone_size: once
j_call: TRBJ2-1
cdr3_length: 16
v_call: TRBV30
d_call: TRBD2
cdr3_aa: CAWIQFGTSSYNEQFF
cdr3_nt: TGTGCCTGGATCCAGTTTGGGACTAGCAGCTACAATGAGCAGTTCTTC

clone_size: few
j_call: TRBJ1-6
cdr3_length: 14
v_call: TRBV11-3
d_call: -
cdr3_aa: CASSSGTVNSPLHF
cdr3_nt: TGTGCCAGCAGCTCCGGGACGGTTAATTCACCCCTCCACTTT

clone_size: -
j_call: TRBJ2-7
cdr3_length: 13
v_call: TRBV3-1/TRBV3-2
d_call: -
cdr3_aa: CASSPPDRYEQYF
cdr3_nt: TGTGCCAGCAGCCCACCCGACAGGTACGAGCAGTACTTC

clone_size: -
j_call: TRBJ1-4
cdr3_length: 13
v_call: TRBV9
d_call: -
cdr3_aa: CASSVALNEKLFF
cdr3_nt: TGTGCCAGCAGCGTAGCCCTAAATGAAAAACTGTTTTTT

clone_size: -
j_call: TRBJ1-4
cdr3_length: 14
v_call: TRBV7-2
d_call: TRBD1
cdr3_aa: CASSLDRGNEKLFF
cdr3_nt: TGTGCCAGCAGCTTGGACAGGGGTAATGAAAAACTGTTTTTT

clone_size: -
j_call: TRBJ1-6
cdr3_length: 14
v_call: TRBV28
d_call: -
cdr3_aa: CASSFPTRYSPLHF
cdr3_nt: TGTGCCAGCAGTTTCCCGACTCGTTATTCACCCCTCCACTTT

clone_size: once
j_call: TRBJ2-1
cdr3_length: 16
v_call: TRBV29-1
d_call: -
cdr3_aa: CSVEDSNTVTYNEQFF
cdr3_nt: TGCAGCGTTGAAGATTCAAACACGGTAACCTACAATGAGCAGTTCTTC

clone_size: -
j_call: TRBJ1-5
cdr3_length: 13
v_call: TRBV10-3
d_call: -
cdr3_aa: CAISESGHQPQHF
cdr3_nt: TGTGCCATCAGTGAGTCGGGGCATCAGCCCCAGCATTTT

clone_size: once
j_call: TRBJ1-3
cdr3_length: 12
v_call: TRBV19
d_call: -
cdr3_aa: CASSRGGNTIYF
cdr3_nt: TGTGCCAGTAGCAGGGGTGGAAACACCATATATTTT

clone_size: -
j_call: TRBJ1-1
cdr3_length: 14
v_call: TRBV11-1
d_call: TRBD1
cdr3_aa: CASSPDRGNTEAFF
cdr3_nt: TGTGCCAGCAGCCCCGACAGGGGAAACACTGAAGCTTTCTTT

clone_size: -
j_call: TRBJ2-7
cdr3_length: 13
v_call: TRBV19
d_call: -
cdr3_aa: CASRKGPSYEQYF
cdr3_nt: TGTGCCAGTAGGAAGGGGCCCTCCTACGAGCAGTACTTC

clone_size: -
j_call: TRBJ1-2
cdr3_length: 13
v_call: TRBV7-3
d_call: -
cdr3_aa: CASSPGRGEGYTF
cdr3_nt: TGTGCCAGCAGCCCCGGAAGGGGGGAAGGCTACACCTTC

clone_size: -
j_call: TRBJ2-7
cdr3_length: 14
v_call: TRBV7-6
d_call: -
cdr3_aa: CASSPRDLNYEQYF
cdr3_nt: TGTGCCAGCTCTCCCCGGGACCTTAACTACGAGCAGTACTTC

clone_size: -
j_call: TRBJ2-7
cdr3_length: 14
v_call: TRBV11-3
d_call: -
cdr3_aa: CASSQGPGSYEQYF
cdr3_nt: TGTGCCAGCAGTCAGGGACCGGGCTCCTACGAGCAGTACTTC

clone_size: -
j_call: TRBJ1-1
cdr3_length: 13
v_call: TRBV28
d_call: -
cdr3_aa: CASSLTGPTEAFF
cdr3_nt: TGTGCCAGCAGTTTAACAGGGCCCACTGAAGCTTTCTTT

clone_size: -
j_call: TRBJ2-3
cdr3_length: 15
v_call: TRBV14
d_call: -
cdr3_aa: CASSRGTPSTDTQYF
cdr3_nt: TGTGCCAGCAGCCGAGGGACCCCTAGCACAGATACGCAGTATTTT

clone_size: once
j_call: TRBJ2-7
cdr3_length: 14
v_call: TRBV7-2
d_call: TRBD2
cdr3_aa: CASSFTSGTYEQYF
cdr3_nt: TGTGCCAGCAGCTTCACTAGCGGGACCTACGAGCAGTACTTC

clone_size: few
j_call: TRBJ2-2
cdr3_length: 15
v_call: TRBV30
d_call: TRBD2
cdr3_aa: CAWSMGTSGMGELFF
cdr3_nt: TGTGCCTGGAGTATGGGGACTAGCGGGATGGGGGAGCTGTTTTTT

clone_size: -
j_call: TRBJ1-2
cdr3_length: 16
v_call: TRBV18
d_call: -
cdr3_aa: CASSPDLSRAGNGYTF
cdr3_nt: TGTGCCAGCTCACCAGACTTAAGCAGGGCCGGTAATGGCTACACCTTC

clone_size: -
j_call: TRBJ2-5
cdr3_length: 15
v_call: TRBV4-2
d_call: -
cdr3_aa: CASSGSGTRGETQYF
cdr3_nt: TGTGCCAGCAGCGGATCCGGGACCAGAGGAGAGACCCAGTACTTC

clone_size: -
j_call: TRBJ1-2
cdr3_length: 19
v_call: TRBV24-1
d_call: TRBD1
cdr3_aa: CATSDKTGGYQISNYGYTF
cdr3_nt: TGTGCCACCAGTGACAAGACAGGGGGCTATCAAATCTCTAACTATGGCTACACCTTC

clone_size: -
j_call: TRBJ1-5
cdr3_length: 13
v_call: TRBV30
d_call: -
cdr3_aa: CAWSVGGNQPQHF
cdr3_nt: TGTGCCTGGAGTGTAGGGGGCAATCAGCCCCAGCATTTT

clone_size: -
j_call: TRBJ2-3
cdr3_length: 15
v_call: TRBV10-3
d_call: -
cdr3_aa: CAISEGRARTDTQYF
cdr3_nt: TGTGCCATCAGTGAGGGCAGGGCACGCACAGATACGCAGTATTTT

clone_size: -
j_call: TRBJ2-3
cdr3_length: 14
v_call: TRBV4-2
d_call: -
cdr3_aa: CASSPGGRTDTQYF
cdr3_nt: TGTGCCAGCAGCCCCGGCGGCCGCACAGATACGCAGTATTTT

clone_size: -
j_call: TRBJ2-3
cdr3_length: 13
v_call: TRBV2
d_call: -
cdr3_aa: CASARLEADTQYF
cdr3_nt: TGTGCCAGCGCCAGATTGGAGGCAGATACGCAGTATTTT

clone_size: -
j_call: TRBJ2-5
cdr3_length: 12
v_call: TRBV2
d_call: -
cdr3_aa: CASGRDQETQYF
cdr3_nt: TGTGCCAGCGGCAGGGATCAAGAGACCCAGTACTTC

clone_size: -
j_call: TRBJ2-7
cdr3_length: 15
v_call: TRBV18
d_call: TRBD1
cdr3_aa: CASSPLRDRRYEQYF
cdr3_nt: TGTGCCAGCTCACCTCTCCGGGACAGAAGGTACGAGCAGTACTTC

clone_size: -
j_call: TRBJ2-7
cdr3_length: 12
v_call: TRBV7-9
d_call: -
cdr3_aa: CASSLGDGEQYF
cdr3_nt: TGTGCCAGCAGCTTGGGTGATGGGGAGCAGTACTTC

clone_size: -
j_call: TRBJ2-1
cdr3_length: 15
v_call: TRBV5-4
d_call: -
cdr3_aa: CASSLEARSYNEQFF
cdr3_nt: TGTGCCAGCAGCTTGGAAGCCAGATCCTACAATGAGCAGTTCTTC